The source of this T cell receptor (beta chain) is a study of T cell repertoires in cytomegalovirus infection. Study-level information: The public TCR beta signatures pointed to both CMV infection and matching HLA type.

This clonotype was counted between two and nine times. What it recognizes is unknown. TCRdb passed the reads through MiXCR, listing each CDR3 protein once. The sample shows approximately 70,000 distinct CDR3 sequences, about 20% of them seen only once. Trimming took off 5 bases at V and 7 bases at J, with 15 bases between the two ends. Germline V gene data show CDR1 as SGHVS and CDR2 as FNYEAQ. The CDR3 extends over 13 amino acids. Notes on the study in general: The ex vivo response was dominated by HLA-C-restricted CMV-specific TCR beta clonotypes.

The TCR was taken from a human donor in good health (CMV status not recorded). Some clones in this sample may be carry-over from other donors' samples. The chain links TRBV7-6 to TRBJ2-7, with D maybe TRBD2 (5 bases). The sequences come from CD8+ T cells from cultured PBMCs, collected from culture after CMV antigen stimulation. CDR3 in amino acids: CASSPAGKREQYF. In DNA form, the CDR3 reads TGTGCCAGCAGCCCGGCCGGGAAACGAGAGCAGTACTTC.